This entry concerns a single T cell receptor beta chain. The antigen is not known. Positive CCR7 selection of CD45RO-negative cells yielded the naive CD8 cells, and terminally differentiated effector memory CD45RA+ cells were excluded. The sample comes from a study of shared clonotypes between healthy human individuals. As for the study in general: Three men and a couple of women, aged 18 to 49, were donors. A donor's plate count was three for CD4 naive and three for CD4 memory; CD8 naive had two and CD8 memory one.

The CDR3 spans 14 residues. V was clipped by 0 bases and J by 5 bases, with 10 bases between them. The germline gives CDR1 MNHEY, CDR2 SMNVEV (reference sequence). Whole-study findings and limits: Only blood was sampled, and tissue TCR repertoires likely differ from blood ones. It was the non-shared clonotypes that had lower generation probabilities than clonotypes shared by all four donors.

Some clones are missing from TCRdb's copy, which holds only in-frame ones; the method was immunoSEQ multiplex PCR. The sample shows some 600,000 clones, roughly 96% of them seen only once. The source of this sequence is a woman in her twenties or thirties in good health. The chain has TRBV27 and TRBJ1-1; no reliable D call. Sequencing was done on a sample of naive CD8+ T cells sorted from blood. The CDR3 coding sequence is TGTGCCAGCAGTTTATCGGTCAGGCGGACTGAAGCTTTCTTT. It translates to CASSLSVRRTEAFF.